These T cell receptor beta chains were read from a single sample in a study of technical replicates of blood from several donors. Assay used: immunoSEQ multiplex PCR; TCRdb lists only in-frame clones, some missing. The repertoire holds 55,000 to 85,000 clones, with roughly 97% as singletons. The sample was T cells isolated from PBMCs. These receptors all come from a human donor in good health. The CDR3 runs from the conserved cysteine through the conserved F or W. The order of the fields is D gene, V gene, clone size, J gene, CDR3 DNA, CDR3 protein. A D gene is named only where the DNA matches it firmly. Expanded clones are given a class, and other clones once, few, many or no size at all.

D: -; V: TRBV2; size: -; J: TRBJ2-5; DNA: TGTGCCAGCAGTGAAGGGGGCAACCAAGAGACCCAGTACTTC; CDR3: CASSEGGNQETQYF
D: TRBD1; V: TRBV13; size: -; J: TRBJ2-7; DNA: TGTGCCAGCAGCTCCGGGACAGGGTTCAACGAGCAGTACTTC; CDR3: CASSSGTGFNEQYF
D: TRBD2; V: TRBV2; size: -; J: TRBJ2-7; DNA: TGTGCCAGCAGTGAGGGGGGGGACGAGCAGTACTTC; CDR3: CASSEGGDEQYF
D: -; V: TRBV11-3; size: -; J: TRBJ2-7; DNA: TGTGCCAGCAGCACACCTCATCGGACAGACTACGAGCAGTACTTC; CDR3: CASSTPHRTDYEQYF
D: -; V: TRBV9; size: -; J: TRBJ1-5; DNA: TGTGCCAGCAGCCCGGGGAACAGTTACAATCAGCCCCAGCATTTT; CDR3: CASSPGNSYNQPQHF
D: -; V: TRBV6-1; size: -; J: TRBJ2-7; DNA: TGTGCCAGCAGTGAATCGGGCGGGCTCGAGCAGTACTTC; CDR3: CASSESGGLEQYF
D: TRBD1; V: TRBV28; size: -; J: TRBJ2-7; DNA: TGTGCCAGCAGTTTGAGGACAGGATCGATCTACGAGCAGTACTTC; CDR3: CASSLRTGSIYEQYF
D: -; V: TRBV27; size: -; J: TRBJ2-7; DNA: TGTGCCAGCAGTAGGGCAGGGGACTCCTACGAGCAGTACTTC; CDR3: CASSRAGDSYEQYF
D: -; V: TRBV7-9; size: -; J: TRBJ1-1; DNA: TGTGCCAGCAGCTCCACTGAGGACACTGAAGCTTTCTTT; CDR3: CASSSTEDTEAFF
D: -; V: TRBV5-1; size: few; J: TRBJ2-5; DNA: TGCGCCAGCAGCTTGTCAGGGGCACAAGAGACCCAGTACTTC; CDR3: CASSLSGAQETQYF
D: TRBD1; V: TRBV9; size: -; J: TRBJ1-1; DNA: TGTGCCAGCAGCACTAGACAGGGGTTGAACACTGAAGCTTTCTTT; CDR3: CASSTRQGLNTEAFF
D: -; V: TRBV4-1; size: once; J: TRBJ2-2; DNA: TGCGCCAGCAGCGATGACTTTGGCGGGGAGCTGTTTTTT; CDR3: CASSDDFGGELFF
D: -; V: TRBV5-5; size: -; J: TRBJ1-1; DNA: TGTGCCAGCAGCTTGGTGGGAGAAGGCACTGAAGCTTTCTTT; CDR3: CASSLVGEGTEAFF
D: TRBD2; V: TRBV10-2; size: -; J: TRBJ2-7; DNA: TGCGCCAGCAGTGAGTTTTCTAGCGGCCTGACCTACGAGCAGTACTTC; CDR3: CASSEFSSGLTYEQYF
D: -; V: TRBV30; size: -; J: TRBJ1-4; DNA: TGTGCCTGGACCACCGGGGCAGGGGCTGAAAAACTGTTTTTT; CDR3: CAWTTGAGAEKLFF
D: -; V: TRBV6-5; size: -; J: TRBJ2-7; DNA: TGTGCCAGCAGTTACTCTGCAGGGTCTCACGAGCAGTACTTC; CDR3: CASSYSAGSHEQYF
D: -; V: TRBV14; size: -; J: TRBJ2-3; DNA: TGTGCCAGCAGCCAAGTTTCCTTTTTCGCGGGGCCATCTAGCACAGATACGCAGTATTTT; CDR3: CASSQVSFFAGPSSTDTQYF
D: TRBD2; V: TRBV7-9; size: -; J: TRBJ2-1; DNA: TGTGCCAGCAGCTTTTTCACTAGCGGGGGCGGTGAGCAGTTCTTC; CDR3: CASSFFTSGGGEQFF
D: -; V: TRBV4-2; size: -; J: TRBJ1-2; DNA: TGTGCCAGCAGCCTCGAAGGGGCTAACTATGGCTACACCTTC; CDR3: CASSLEGANYGYTF
D: -; V: TRBV6-6; size: -; J: TRBJ1-1; DNA: TGTGCCAGCAGTTACTCGATGTTGACAGCGAACACTGAAGCTTTCTTT; CDR3: CASSYSMLTANTEAFF
D: TRBD1; V: TRBV7-2; size: -; J: TRBJ1-5; DNA: TGTGCCAGCAGCACGACAGGGAATCAGCCCCAGCATTTT; CDR3: CASSTTGNQPQHF
D: -; V: TRBV7-2; size: -; J: TRBJ2-5; DNA: TGTGCCAGCAGCTTAAATGGCGGAGAGACCCAGTACTTC; CDR3: CASSLNGGETQYF
D: -; V: TRBV19; size: -; J: TRBJ1-1; DNA: TGTGCCAGTAGGCCCACCGGGGGAAACACTGAAGCTTTCTTT; CDR3: CASRPTGGNTEAFF
D: -; V: TRBV13; size: -; J: TRBJ1-2; DNA: TGTGCCAGCAGCTTAGGACAGCCCTATGGCTACACCTTC; CDR3: CASSLGQPYGYTF
D: -; V: TRBV29-1; size: -; J: TRBJ1-2; DNA: TGCAGCGTTGAACCCAGGGGTTATGGCTACACCTTC; CDR3: CSVEPRGYGYTF